Below, 27 T cell receptor beta chains from the same sample are listed, as sequenced in a study of blood T cell repertoires in COVID-19. Method: immunoSEQ multiplex PCR; TCRdb's copy keeps in-frame clones and lacks some. Of a few hundred thousand clones listed, 80% to 90% are singletons. Material for sequencing was PBMCs or T cells enriched from blood (not recorded which). These receptors were collected from a man between 18 and 29 years old who had recovered from COVID-19.

The chain couples TRBV4-1 to TRBJ2-1, with 9 bases lining up with TRBD1. Looked up from germline, CDR1 is MGHRA and CDR2 is YSYEKL. This CDR3 contains 14 residues. Trimming removed 6 bases from V and 7 bases from J; junction bases left unmatched: 7. The CDR3 coding sequence is TGCGCCAGCAGACTACAGGGGGCAGGAAATGAGCAGTTCTTC. Amino acid sequence: CASRLQGAGNEQFF.

The chain joins TRBV28 to TRBJ2-6, with D uncertain. Germline assignment: CDR1 MDHEN and CDR2 SYDVKM. The V end was cut by 3 bases, the J end by 0 bases, with 9 bases between. The CDR3 totals 16 residues. The CDR3 sequence: CASSLQLISGANVLTF. CDR3 nucleotides: TGTGCCAGCAGTTTGCAGTTGATCTCTGGGGCCAACGTCCTGACTTTC.

The V and J genes are TRBV6-1 and TRBJ1-5; D is ambiguous. The CDR3 is made up of 16 amino acids. V lost 4 bases to trimming and J lost 4 bases, with 17 bases between them. From germline, CDR1 is MNHNS and CDR2 SASEGT. CDR3 in amino acids: CASSGVGPAANQPQHF. For the CDR3, the DNA is TGTGCCAGCAGTGGAGTTGGCCCCGCGGCGAATCAGCCCCAGCATTTT.

This clone has only one observation. The gene calls are TRBV5-1 and TRBJ2-2; 7 nucleotides align to TRBD1. This CDR3 comprises 16 residues. V lost 3 bases to trimming and J lost 1 base; unmatched junction nucleotides: 6. Germline V lookup: CDR1 SGHRS, CDR2 YFSETQ. The CDR3 loop is CASSWTGTVNTGELFF. CDR3 nucleotides: TGCGCCAGCAGCTGGACCGGGACAGTGAACACCGGGGAGCTGTTTTTT.

CDR3 DNA sequence: TGTGCCAGCAGCACCAGTTTCGGACAGGGAAATTCACCCCTCCACTTT. Protein: CASSTSFGQGNSPLHF. The rearrangement links TRBV7-2 to TRBJ1-6; 8 bases are shared with TRBD1. The junction had 10 bases not matched to a gene; V was cut back by 5 bases and J by 7 bases. CDR3 length equals 16 residues. Germline V gene lookup returns CDR1 SGHTA and CDR2 FQGNSA.

This chain links TRBV5-1 with TRBJ1-1; D is ambiguous. CDR1 and CDR2 from the germline V gene are SGHRS and YFSETQ. The CDR3 has 13 amino acids. Trimming took 3 bases from V and 1 from J, leaving 7 bases between them. CDR3 in DNA: TGCGCCAGCAGCTACTTTGGGAACACTGAAGCTTTCTTT. Translation: CASSYFGNTEAFF.

The chain recombines TRBV25-1 with TRBJ2-2; the D gene is possibly TRBD1 (6 bases). Germline lookup yields CDR1 MGHDK and CDR2 SYGVNS. The CDR3 has 16 amino acids. V lost 3 bases and J 2 bases, leaving 13 bases between the germline ends. Here the CDR3 reads CASSDLRTANTGELFF. In DNA, the CDR3 is TGTGCCAGCAGTGACCTTCGGACAGCAAACACCGGGGAGCTGTTTTTT.

This clone was detected only once. The genes are TRBV13 and TRBJ2-2; D unclear. Trimming removed 0 bases at V and 5 bases at J, with 7 bases between. Germline V gives CDR1 PRHDT, CDR2 FYEKMQ (reference sequence). The CDR3 spans 14 residues. CDR3 region: CASSLGRQTGELFF. The CDR3 bases are TGTGCCAGCAGCTTAGGCCGTCAGACCGGGGAGCTGTTTTTT.

This chain joins TRBV6-2 or TRBV6-3 and TRBJ2-7; a weak D match, TRBD2 (7 bases). Trimming left V 4 bases short and J 2 bases short, with 15 bases between. The CDR3 totals 15 residues. Germline CDR1 MNHEY, CDR2 SVGEGT. CDR3: CASSLSAGATYEQYF. The CDR3 nucleotides are TGTGCCAGCAGTTTGTCCGCGGGGGCAACCTACGAGCAGTACTTC.

The V and J genes are TRBV9 and TRBJ2-3; 8 bases align to TRBD2. The CDR3 is 17 residues long. Germline V gene lookup returns CDR1 SGDLS and CDR2 YYNGEE. With V trimmed by 0 bases and J by 4 bases, 10 bases remained unmatched. The CDR3 loop is CASSVAGSSGVADTQYF. CDR3 in DNA: TGTGCCAGCAGCGTAGCTGGTAGTAGCGGGGTTGCAGATACGCAGTATTTT.

The rearrangement links TRBV6-5 to TRBJ2-2, with 9 bases that match TRBD2. Germline V gene data show CDR1 as MNHEY and CDR2 as SVGAGI. The ends lost 10 bases at V and 3 bases at J; junction bases unmatched: 9. The CDR3 is 15 amino acids. The CDR3 nucleotides read TGTGCCACCGTTTTAGCGGGGGCTCACACCGGGGAGCTGTTTTTT. Translating gives CATVLAGAHTGELFF.

This sequence joins TRBV2 and TRBJ1-6, with 7 bases lining up with TRBD1. The CDR3 runs to 15 residues. Germline V gene lookup returns CDR1 SNHLY and CDR2 FYNNEI. J gave up 6 bases and V 3 bases, and 5 bases lay outside the gene matches. The CDR3: CASSDRGSGNSPLHF. The CDR3 coding sequence is TGTGCCAGCAGTGACAGGGGGAGTGGTAATTCACCCCTCCACTTT.

The chain has TRBV29-1 and TRBJ1-2; TRBD1 is a possible D gene (5 bases). This CDR3 is built from 14 residues. Germline values: CDR1 SQVTM, CDR2 ANQGSEA. V lost 5 bases and J 9 bases, leaving 22 bases between the germline ends. For the CDR3, the DNA is TGCAGCGTTAATACCTCCCAGGGCCGCAGGCGCTACACCTTC. Protein: CSVNTSQGRRRYTF.

This sequence joins TRBV19 and TRBJ2-1; D perhaps matches TRBD2 (6 bases). This CDR3 comprises 14 residues. V was cut by 5 bases and J by 6 bases, with 14 bases left in between. In germline, CDR1 is LNHDA, CDR2 SQIVND (reference sequence). Here the CDR3 DNA reads TGTGCCAGTAGTCCCCGGGGGAGAATCAATGAGCAGTTCTTC. Amino acids: CASSPRGRINEQFF.

The gene calls are TRBV11-2 and TRBJ1-2; D uncertain. The CDR3 length is 15 residues. Trimming shortened V by 6 bases and J by 2 bases, and 16 bases separated the two germline ends. CDR1 is SGHAT and CDR2 is FQNNGV in the germline V gene. The CDR3 DNA reads TGTGCCAGCAGTCCTCCGTGGAGCCCCAACTATGGCTACACCTTC. Amino acids: CASSPPWSPNYGYTF.

The V and J genes are TRBV6-1 and TRBJ1-4, with a tentative D call TRBD1 (6 bases). The CDR3 has 12 residues. Trimming shortened V by 3 bases and J by 7 bases, and 6 bases separated the two germline ends. Germline V lookup: CDR1 MNHNS, CDR2 SASEGT. Here the CDR3 reads CASSDRGEKLFF. The CDR3 DNA follows: TGTGCCAGCAGTGACAGGGGTGAAAAACTGTTTTTT.

This CDR3 is CASSLAGLAGAGSTDTQYF. DNA of the CDR3: TGTGCCAGCAGCTTAGCGGGGCTAGCGGGAGCGGGGAGCACAGATACGCAGTATTTT. The chain links TRBV11-3 to TRBJ2-3; the match to TRBD2 covers 10 bases. V gave up 1 base and J gave up 0 bases; unmatched junction bases: 10. CDR1 and CDR2 from the germline V gene are SGHNT and YENEEA. The CDR3 length is 19 residues.

The chain employs TRBV7-8 and TRBJ2-5; maybe TRBD1 (6 bases). Between the trimmed V and J ends, which lost 5 bases and 1 base, there was a span of 11 bases. Germline V gene sequence: CDR1 SGHVS, CDR2 FQNEAQ. The CDR3 covers 14 residues. Written as DNA, the CDR3 is TGTGCCAGCAGCCGGACAGAACTCCAAGAGACCCAGTACTTC. It codes for CASSRTELQETQYF.

This clone was observed a few times. V usage is TRBV3-1 (or the pseudogene TRBV3-2) and J usage is TRBJ2-1; D call uncertain. Between the trimmed V and J ends, which lost 0 bases and 6 bases, there was a span of 6 bases. This CDR3 comprises 13 residues. Germline values: CDR1 LGHDT, CDR2 YNNKEL (reference sequence). The DNA for the CDR3 is TGTGCCAGCAGCCAAGATCTTCCCAATGAGCAGTTCTTC. This codes for CASSQDLPNEQFF.

CDR3 region: CASNHRAADTQYF. DNA of the CDR3: TGCGCCAGCAATCACAGGGCTGCCGATACGCAGTATTTT. The rearrangement joins TRBV5-1 to TRBJ2-3, with a possible D match to TRBD1 (6 bases). This CDR3 comprises 13 residues. Between the trimmed V and J ends, which lost 6 bases and 6 bases, there was a span of 14 bases. CDR1 is SGHRS, CDR2 YFSETQ, per germline.

The chain uses TRBV7-9 and TRBJ2-7; TRBD1 matches 12 bases. J gave up 7 bases and V 5 bases, and 9 bases lay outside the gene matches. The CDR3 runs 15 residues. Germline V gene lookup returns CDR1 SEHNR and CDR2 FQNEAQ (reference sequence). This CDR3 reads CASSTPGQGAPEQYF. CDR3 nucleotide sequence: TGTGCCAGCAGCACACCGGGACAGGGGGCGCCTGAGCAGTACTTC.

This chain uses TRBV5-5 with TRBJ2-7; 11 bases fit TRBD1. CDR1 and CDR2 from the germline V gene are SGHKS and YYEKEE (reference sequence). This CDR3 is built from 15 residues. Trimming removed 3 bases from V and 7 bases from J; junction bases left unmatched: 9. In DNA form, the CDR3 reads TGTGCCAGCAGCTGGGACAGGGGGGGGCCTAGAGAGCAGTACTTC. This sequence encodes CASSWDRGGPREQYF.

This clone has a single count. V usage is TRBV15 and J usage is TRBJ2-2; D perhaps matches TRBD1 (6 bases). Trimming removed 1 base from V and 5 bases from J, with 17 bases in between. The CDR3 has 17 amino acids. Germline V gene lookup returns CDR1 LNHNV and CDR2 YYDKDF (reference sequence). In nucleotides, the CDR3 is TGTGCCACCAGCAGAGGCGGAACAGGGAAGGGTACCGGGGAGCTGTTTTTT. Its protein is CATSRGGTGKGTGELFF.

The chain joins TRBV9 to TRBJ1-4; 8 nucleotides line up with TRBD1. The CDR3 extends over 15 amino acids. Trimming removed 2 bases from V and 5 bases from J; junction bases left unmatched: 5. Germline V gene lookup returns CDR1 SGDLS and CDR2 YYNGEE. The CDR3 DNA reads as TGTGCCAGCAGCGTCGGACAGGGATCAAATGAAAAACTGTTTTTT. Encoded protein: CASSVGQGSNEKLFF.

V usage is TRBV7-9 and J usage is TRBJ2-7; TRBD2 matches 11 bases. Unmatched junction bases numbered 6, after V lost 3 bases and J lost 5 bases. The CDR3 is 15 amino acids. The V gene's germline CDR1 is SEHNR and CDR2 FQNEAQ (reference sequence). CDR3 coding DNA: TGTGCCAGCAGCTTGTACGGACTAGCGGGCAACGAGCAGTACTTC. This codes for CASSLYGLAGNEQYF.

This clone was observed a handful of times. The chain uses TRBV7-2 and TRBJ1-5, with unresolved D. This CDR3 has 15 amino acids. Germline V gene lookup returns CDR1 SGHTA and CDR2 FQGNSA. Deletions cut 1 base from V and 3 bases from J, with 10 bases between. The CDR3 sequence is CASSLVFSDNQPQHF. CDR3 sequence (DNA): TGTGCCAGCAGCTTAGTGTTCAGCGACAATCAGCCCCAGCATTTT.

This sequence joins TRBV30 and TRBJ2-5; possibly TRBD2 for D (6 bases). Germline assignment: CDR1 GTSNPN and CDR2 SVGIG (reference sequence). Trimming shortened V by 1 base and J by 1 base, and 10 bases separated the two germline ends. The CDR3 loop spans 14 amino acids. The CDR3 sequence: CAWSARELQETQYF. As DNA, the CDR3 is TGTGCCTGGAGTGCGCGGGAACTCCAAGAGACCCAGTACTTC.